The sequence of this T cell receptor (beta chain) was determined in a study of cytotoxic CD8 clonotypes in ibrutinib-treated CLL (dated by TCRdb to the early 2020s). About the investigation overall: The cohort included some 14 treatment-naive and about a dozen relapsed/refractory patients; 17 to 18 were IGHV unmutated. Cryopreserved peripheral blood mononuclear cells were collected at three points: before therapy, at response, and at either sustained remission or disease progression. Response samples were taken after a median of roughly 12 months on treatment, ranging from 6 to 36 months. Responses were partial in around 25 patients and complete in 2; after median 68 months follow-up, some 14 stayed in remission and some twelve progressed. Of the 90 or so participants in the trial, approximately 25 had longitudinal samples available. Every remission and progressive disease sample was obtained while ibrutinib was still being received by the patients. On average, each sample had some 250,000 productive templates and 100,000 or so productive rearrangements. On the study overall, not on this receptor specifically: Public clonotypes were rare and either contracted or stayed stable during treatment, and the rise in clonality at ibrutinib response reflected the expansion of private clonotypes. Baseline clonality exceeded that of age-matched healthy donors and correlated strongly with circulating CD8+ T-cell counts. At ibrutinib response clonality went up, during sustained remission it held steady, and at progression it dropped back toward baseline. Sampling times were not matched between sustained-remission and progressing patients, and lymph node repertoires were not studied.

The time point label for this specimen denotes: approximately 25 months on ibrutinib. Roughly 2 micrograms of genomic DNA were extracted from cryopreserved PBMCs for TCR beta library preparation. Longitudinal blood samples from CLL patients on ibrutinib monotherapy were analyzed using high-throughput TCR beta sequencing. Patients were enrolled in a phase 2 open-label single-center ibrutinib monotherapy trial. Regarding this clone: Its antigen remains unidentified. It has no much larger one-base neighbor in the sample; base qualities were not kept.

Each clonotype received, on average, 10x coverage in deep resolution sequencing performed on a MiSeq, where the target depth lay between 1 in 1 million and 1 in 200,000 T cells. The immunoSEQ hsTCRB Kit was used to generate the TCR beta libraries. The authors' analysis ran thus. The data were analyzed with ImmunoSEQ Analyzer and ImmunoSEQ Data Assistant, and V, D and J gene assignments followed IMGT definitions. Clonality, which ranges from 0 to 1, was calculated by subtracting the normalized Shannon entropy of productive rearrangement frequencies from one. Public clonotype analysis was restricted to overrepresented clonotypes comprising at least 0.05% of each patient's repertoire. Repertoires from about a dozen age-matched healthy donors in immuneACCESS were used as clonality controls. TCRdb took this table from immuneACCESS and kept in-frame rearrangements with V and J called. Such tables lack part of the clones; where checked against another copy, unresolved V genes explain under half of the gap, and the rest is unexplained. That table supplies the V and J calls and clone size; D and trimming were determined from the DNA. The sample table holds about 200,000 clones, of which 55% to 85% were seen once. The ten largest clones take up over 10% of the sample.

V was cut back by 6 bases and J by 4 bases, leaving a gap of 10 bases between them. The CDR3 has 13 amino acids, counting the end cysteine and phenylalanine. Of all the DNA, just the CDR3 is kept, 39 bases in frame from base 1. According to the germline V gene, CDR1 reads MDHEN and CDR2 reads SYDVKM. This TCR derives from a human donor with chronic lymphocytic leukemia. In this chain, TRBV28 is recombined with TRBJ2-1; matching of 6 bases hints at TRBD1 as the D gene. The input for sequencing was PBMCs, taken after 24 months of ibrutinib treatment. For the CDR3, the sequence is CASSWDTYNEQFF. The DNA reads TGTGCCAGCAGCTGGGACACTTACAATGAGCAGTTCTTC.